A single T cell receptor (beta chain) is shown here with its context. The CDR3 is 13 amino acids. Between the trimmed V and J ends, which lost 4 bases and 10 bases, there was a span of 14 bases. Germline V lookup: CDR1 GTSNPN, CDR2 SVGIG (reference sequence). The source of the sample is a study of blood T cells in healthy people across ages. A second PCR, run for about 7 to 12 cycles, used a sample-barcoded 5' primer plus a J-beta primer mix. TCRdb processed the 5' RACE reads anew with MiXCR; each CDR3 protein has one entry. The sample yields fewer than 2 million distinct CDR3 sequences, 35% to 50% seen once.

The TCR was taken from a human donor in good health. The chain is built from TRBV30 and TRBJ1-6; D might be TRBD1 (6 bases). The source material was blood. The CDR3 DNA is TGTGCCTGGAACCTCGGCAGGGGCTCACCCCTCCACTTT. Amino acids: CAWNLGRGSPLHF.